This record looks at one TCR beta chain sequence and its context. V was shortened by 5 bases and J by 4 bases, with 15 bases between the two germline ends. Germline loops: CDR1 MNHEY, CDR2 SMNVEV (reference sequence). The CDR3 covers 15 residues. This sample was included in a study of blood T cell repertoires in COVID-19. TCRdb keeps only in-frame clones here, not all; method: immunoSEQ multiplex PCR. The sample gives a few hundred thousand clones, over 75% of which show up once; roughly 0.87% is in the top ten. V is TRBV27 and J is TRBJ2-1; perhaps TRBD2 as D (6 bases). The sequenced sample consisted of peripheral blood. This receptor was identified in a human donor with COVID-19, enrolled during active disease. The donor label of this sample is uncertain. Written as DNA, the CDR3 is TGTGCCAGCAGTACCGCAGGACTATCGTACAATGAGCAGTTCTTC. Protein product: CASSTAGLSYNEQFF.